These 18 T cell receptor beta chains originate from one sample sequenced in a study of identical twins. TCRdb reprocessed the 5' RACE reads via MiXCR and lists one record per CDR3 protein. This table has approximately 700,000 distinct CDR3 sequences, 18% appearing once. These data are also associated with another study on T cells expressing NK-cell markers.

The sample comprised PBMCs. All receptors come from a woman between 18 and 30 years old in good health.

This clonotype appeared a few times. This chain uses TRBV12-3 or TRBV12-4 with TRBJ2-7; D gene unclear. The V gene lost 7 bases and the J gene lost 4 bases, with 14 bases spanning the gap. The CDR3 sequence is 13 residues long. CDR3 DNA sequence: TGTGCCAGCACCACGATGTGGAGTTACGAGCAGTACTTC. It encodes CASTTMWSYEQYF.

CDR3 coding DNA: TGTGCCAGCACTATCGGGACCGAACCACAAGAGACCCAGTACTTC. As protein: CASTIGTEPQETQYF. V is TRBV11-1 and J is TRBJ2-5; the D call may be TRBD1 or TRBD2 (5 bases each). CDR3 size: 15 residues. Trimming shortened V by 7 bases and J by 2 bases, and 17 bases separated the two germline ends. Germline lookup yields CDR1 SGHAT and CDR2 FQDESV (reference sequence).

This clonotype was observed a handful of times. CDR3 residues: CASTLQGYGYTF. Here the CDR3 DNA reads TGCGCCAGCACCCTACAGGGGTATGGCTACACCTTC. The V gene is TRBV10-2, the J gene TRBJ1-2; 7 bases map to TRBD1. The V segment lost 7 bases and the J segment 5 bases; nucleotides outside the gene matches: 4. Germline V CDR1 and CDR2: WSHSY, SAAADI. There are 12 residues in the CDR3.

The chain is built from TRBV7-2 and TRBJ2-3, with TRBD1 matching over 7 bases. V shed 4 bases, J shed 4 bases, and the junction held 5 bases outside the gene matches. CDR3 length: 14 residues. Germline V CDR1 and CDR2: SGHTA, FQGNSA. This CDR3 reads CASSSRTGSDTQYF. The DNA for the CDR3 is TGTGCCAGCAGCTCCCGGACAGGTTCAGATACGCAGTATTTT.

This clonotype showed up just a few times. The chain combines TRBV20-1 with TRBJ1-2; TRBD1 is a possible D gene (6 bases). The ends were cut back, 6 bases at V and 8 bases at J, with 22 bases in the middle. Germline V gives CDR1 DFQATT, CDR2 SNEGSKA (reference sequence). This CDR3 is 14 amino acids long. The CDR3 nucleotides read TGCAGTGCCCGGCCGCTTGGGGGGGCAGGAGGCTACACCTTC. Translation: CSARPLGGAGGYTF.

The chain combines TRBV5-6 with TRBJ2-6; 7 positions agree with TRBD1. CDR3 length: 16 residues. Germline V gives CDR1 SGHDT, CDR2 YYEEEE. Germline trimming cut 2 bases from V and 0 bases from J; bases unmatched to any gene: 2. For the CDR3, the DNA is TGTGCCAGCAGCTTACAGGGGAACTCTGGGGCCAACGTCCTGACTTTC. It translates to CASSLQGNSGANVLTF.

This chain connects TRBV5-1 to TRBJ2-7, with 10 bases identical to TRBD1. CDR1 is SGHRS and CDR2 is YFSETQ in the germline V gene. The CDR3 extends over 18 amino acids. Trimming cost V 0 bases and J 7 bases; bases outside gene matches: 16. CDR3 region: CASSLAGTGDPRAEEQYF. CDR3 DNA sequence: TGCGCCAGCAGCTTGGCCGGGACAGGGGATCCACGGGCAGAAGAGCAGTACTTC.

The chain carries TRBV5-1 and TRBJ1-1, with unresolved D. Germline loops: CDR1 SGHRS, CDR2 YFSETQ. V was pared by 3 bases and J by 1 base, with 13 bases between. The CDR3 consists of 15 residues. CDR3 region: CASSSREAGNTEAFF. In DNA, the CDR3 is TGCGCCAGCAGCTCCCGGGAGGCAGGGAACACTGAAGCTTTCTTT.

The sample holds many counts of this clonotype. The rearrangement uses TRBV18 and TRBJ2-1, with a weak D call TRBD2 (6 bases). Germline CDR1 reads KGHSH; CDR2 reads LQKENI. The CDR3 sequence is 14 residues long. With 4 bases removed from V and 5 bases from J, the gap between germline ends came to 12 bases. The CDR3: CASSRRAVDNEQFF. CDR3 DNA sequence: TGTGCCAGCTCACGGAGGGCCGTGGACAATGAGCAGTTCTTC.

This clonotype was counted only a few times. This rearrangement joins TRBV14 to TRBJ2-1; 8 bases align to TRBD2. The CDR3 is 15 amino acids. V lost 1 base, J lost 10 bases, and 9 bases stayed unmatched. Per the germline V gene, CDR1 is SGHDN and CDR2 is FVKESK. The CDR3 region has the DNA TGTGCCAGCAGCCAAGCGGGAGGGCCTTACGGGGAGCAGTTCTTC. Its protein product is CASSQAGGPYGEQFF.

The genes are TRBV5-8 and TRBJ1-1; possible D gene TRBD1, 5 bases. The CDR3 loop spans 15 amino acids. Germline lookup yields CDR1 SGHTS and CDR2 YDEGEE. Trimming stripped 3 bases from V and 0 bases from J, with 12 bases between. Here the CDR3 DNA reads TGTGCCAGCAGCTCTCCAGGGATTCTGAACACTGAAGCTTTCTTT. This translates into CASSSPGILNTEAFF.

The rearrangement uses TRBV6-1 and TRBJ2-1; TRBD2 aligns across 10 bases. Germline values: CDR1 MNHNS, CDR2 SASEGT. The CDR3 is made up of 15 amino acids. Losses at the gene ends were 6 bases for V and 8 bases for J; bases not matched to a gene: 10. The CDR3 DNA sequence: TGTGCCAGCAGATCCAAGCGGGGGGGCGGGGATGAGCAGTTCTTC. Protein product: CASRSKRGGGDEQFF.

The sample holds a few counts of this clonotype. The V call is TRBV12-3 or TRBV12-4, the J call TRBJ2-5, with TRBD2 as a possible D gene (5 bases). With 6 bases removed from V and 5 bases from J, the gap between germline ends came to 19 bases. CDR3 size: 15 residues. The CDR3 here is CASRRFGVAVETQYF. CDR3 bases: TGTGCCAGCAGACGATTCGGGGTAGCAGTTGAGACCCAGTACTTC.

A few counts support this clonotype. The J gene is TRBJ2-7, the V gene TRBV5-1, with D possibly called TRBD1 or TRBD2 (5 bases each). The germline gives CDR1 SGHRS, CDR2 YFSETQ. Trimming removed 3 bases from V and 2 bases from J, with 18 bases in between. This CDR3 comprises 16 residues. CDR3 loop: CASSSWGSESAYEQYF. The CDR3, as DNA: TGCGCCAGCAGCTCCTGGGGGAGTGAGTCGGCCTACGAGCAGTACTTC.

The chain couples TRBV5-4 to TRBJ1-6; 8 bases line up with TRBD1. Trimming removed 4 bases from V and 8 bases from J; junction bases left unmatched: 5. The CDR3 loop spans 14 amino acids. Per the germline V gene, CDR1 is SGHNT and CDR2 is YYREEE (reference sequence). CDR3 amino acids: CASSADREYSPLHF. The CDR3 DNA is TGTGCCAGCAGCGCGGACAGGGAATATTCACCCCTCCACTTT.

DNA for the CDR3: TGTGCCACCTCACCCGGGACTAGGTACTACGAGCAGTACTTC. As protein: CATSPGTRYYEQYF. The V call is TRBV15, the J call TRBJ2-7; 8 bases map to TRBD2. The CDR3 covers 14 residues. Per the germline V gene, CDR1 is LNHNV and CDR2 is YYDKDF (reference sequence). V shed 8 bases, J shed 3 bases, and the junction held 9 bases outside the gene matches.

The V and J genes are TRBV12-3 or TRBV12-4 and TRBJ2-1; 8 positions agree with TRBD2. Trimming took 6 bases from V and 6 from J; bases not matched to a gene: 4. CDR3 length: 13 residues. CDR3 residues: CASSRTSSNEQFF. The CDR3 region has the DNA TGTGCCAGCAGCAGGACTAGCTCCAATGAGCAGTTCTTC.

The CDR3 spells CASSLTGATYEQYF. DNA of the CDR3: TGTGCCAGCAGCTTGACAGGGGCGACCTACGAGCAGTACTTC. The rearrangement uses TRBV6-2 or TRBV6-3 and TRBJ2-7; 8 nucleotides agree with TRBD1. The CDR3 covers 14 residues. Trimming took 6 bases from V and 2 from J; bases not matched to a gene: 6. The germline gives CDR1 MNHEY, CDR2 SVGEGT.